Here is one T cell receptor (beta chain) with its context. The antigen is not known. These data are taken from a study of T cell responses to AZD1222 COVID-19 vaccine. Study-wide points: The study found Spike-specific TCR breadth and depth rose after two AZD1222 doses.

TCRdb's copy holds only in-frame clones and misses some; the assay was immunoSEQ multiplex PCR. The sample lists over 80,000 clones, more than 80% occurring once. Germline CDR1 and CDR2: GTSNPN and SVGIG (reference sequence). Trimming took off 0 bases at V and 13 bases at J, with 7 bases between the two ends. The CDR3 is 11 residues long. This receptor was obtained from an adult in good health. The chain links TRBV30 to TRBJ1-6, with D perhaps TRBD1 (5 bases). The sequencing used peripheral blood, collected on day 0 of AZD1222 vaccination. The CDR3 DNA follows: TGTGCCTGGAGTGTAAACAGGCCCCTCCACTTT. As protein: CAWSVNRPLHF.